This entry concerns a single TCR beta chain. Those who donated were healthy HIV-negative adults, with no recent acute infections or vaccinations reported. A split of CD4+ cells into CD45RA+ naive and CD45RA-negative memory subsets was performed. This sample is part of a study of shared clonotypes between healthy human individuals. Study details: Researchers drew samples from two women and a few men aged 18 to 49.

Genomic DNA from each subset was divided evenly over several immunoSEQ plates. Only in-frame clones appear in the TCRdb table, and some are missing; sequencing was by immunoSEQ multiplex PCR. The sample records about 2.3 million clones, over 90% being singletons. CDR1 and CDR2 (germline): SGDLS, YYNGEE. CDR3 length: 16 amino acids. The trim removed 4 bases at V and 2 bases at J, leaving 8 bases unmatched. The clonotype originates from a man aged 18 to 30 in good health. Some clones in this sample may be carry-over from other donors' samples. The sample was naive CD4+ T cells from PBMCs. Subset meaning: CD45RA+ positively selected. The chain is built from TRBV9 and TRBJ2-1, with TRBD2 matching 8 bases. The CDR3 here is CASSPRGGEPYNEQFF. The CDR3 coding sequence is TGTGCCAGCAGCCCCCGGGGGGGGGAGCCCTACAATGAGCAGTTCTTC.